The rows below give T cell receptor beta chains drawn from one sample of a study of blood T cells in healthy people across ages. TCRdb used MiXCR to reprocess the 5' RACE reads, holding one entry per CDR3 protein. The data contain hundreds of thousands of distinct CDR3 sequences, roughly 50% of them singletons. The sample consisted of blood. The receptors come from a man in his sixties in good health. Both conserved end residues are part of each CDR3. The D gene is left open where the match is weak. Part of the rows lack a size; the others show once, few, many or a class for expanded clones.

j_call clone_size d_call v_call cdr3_nt cdr3_aa
TRBJ1-2 . . TRBV29-1 TGCAGCGTGGGGGCGGGGGCTAACTATGGCTACACCTTC CSVGAGANYGYTF
TRBJ2-3 . TRBD2 TRBV20-1 TGCAGTGCTAGGACTAGCGGGCGTGATACGCAGTATTTT CSARTSGRDTQYF
TRBJ2-7 few TRBD1 TRBV4-2 TGTGCCAGCAGCCTCGGACAGGGGACGACCTACGAGCAGTACTTC CASSLGQGTTYEQYF
TRBJ2-5 few . TRBV6-6 TGTGCCAGCAGTCCCGGGGCAGGTGGAGAGACCCAGTACTTC CASSPGAGGETQYF
TRBJ2-1 . . TRBV9 TGTGCCAGCAGCCTTAGCGATAGCTCCTACAATGAGCAGTTCTTC CASSLSDSSYNEQFF
TRBJ1-6 few . TRBV3-1 TGTGCCAGCAGCCAAGTTCAGGGTGGATCACCCCTCCACTTT CASSQVQGGSPLHF
TRBJ1-1 . TRBD1 TRBV29-1 TGCAGCGTCCCAACGCCCGACAGGGGAGGGACTGAAGCTTTCTTT CSVPTPDRGGTEAFF
TRBJ1-6 . TRBD1 TRBV2 TGTGCCAGCAGTCGGACAGGGATTAACAATTCACCCCTCCACTTT CASSRTGINNSPLHF
TRBJ2-3 . . TRBV4-2 TGTGCCAGCAGCCAAGTAGCGATAGTTGATACGCAGTATTTT CASSQVAIVDTQYF
TRBJ1-2 . . TRBV3-1 TGTGCCAGCAGCCAAGATTACGGCTACACCTTC CASSQDYGYTF
TRBJ2-5 . . TRBV11-2 TGTGCCAGCAGCTTAGCGCTCGGGGGCTTCGGAGAGACCCAGTACTTC CASSLALGGFGETQYF
TRBJ1-5 . . TRBV20-1 TGCAGTGCTTGGGAACGGGGGGCCGAGCAGCCCCAGCATTTT CSAWERGAEQPQHF
TRBJ2-5 . TRBD2 TRBV7-2 TGTGCCAGCAGCTCCGCCCGGACTAGTCAAGAGACCCAGTACTTC CASSSARTSQETQYF
TRBJ1-1 . TRBD1 TRBV6-5 TGTGCCAGCAGCCGGGGACAGAGGGTTCGGGAAGCTTTCTTT CASSRGQRVREAFF
TRBJ2-1 . TRBD2 TRBV24-1 TGTGCCACCAGTGATCCTAGCGGGGGGGCCCGGGAGCAGTTCTTC CATSDPSGGAREQFF
TRBJ2-7 few . TRBV21-1 TGTGCCAGCAGTAGAGAAGACTCCTACGAGCAGTACTTC CASSREDSYEQYF